This T cell receptor (beta chain) was obtained from a study of CD8 T cells in ankylosing spondylitis. Each CDR3 protein gets one entry after TCRdb re-called the 5' RACE reads with MiXCR. This table has about 160,000 distinct CDR3 sequences, about 16% appearing once. Study results and limitations: Clones linked to the disease showed a CD8+ phenotype. They occurred at relatively low frequencies in peripheral blood. The authors reported significant enrichment of disease-linked clones in matched ankylosing spondylitis synovial fluid. For ankylosing spondylitis blood, a TCR beta motif of 7 or 8 highly homologous variants appeared characteristic.

This clonotype showed up many times. Antigen unknown. The CDR3 covers 17 residues. The V segment lost 0 bases and the J segment 7 bases; nucleotides outside the gene matches: 15. CDR1 SGHRS and CDR2 YFSETQ come from the germline V gene. This chain connects TRBV5-1 to TRBJ2-7; 8 nucleotides match TRBD2. This clonotype was obtained from a male donor with ankylosing spondylitis or in good health (not recorded which). Sample: blood, either unsorted or a sorted T cell fraction (not recorded which). CDR3 in amino acids: CASSLGPGTRKQEEQYF. Here the CDR3 DNA reads TGCGCCAGCAGCTTGGGCCCCGGGACTAGAAAGCAGGAAGAGCAGTACTTC.